The 9 T cell receptor beta chains below all came from one sample that was sequenced in a study of CD8 T cells in Susac syndrome. Reverse transcription of about 0.45 to 1 ug RNA was performed with random hexamers. TCRdb fed the immunoSEQ multiplex PCR reads into MiXCR, producing one record per CDR3 protein. The table shows about 140,000 distinct CDR3 sequences, with around 93% occurring only once. Sequencing was carried out using CD8+ T cells from PBMCs. The source of these receptors is a human donor with Susac syndrome.

The chain couples TRBV29-1 to TRBJ2-1, with D unresolved. Trimming took off 4 bases at V and 7 bases at J, with 14 bases between the two ends. Germline CDR1 reads SQVTM; CDR2 reads ANQGSEA. The CDR3 consists of 13 residues. The CDR3 spells CSVVYHPGNEQFF. The DNA for the CDR3 is TGCAGCGTTGTCTACCACCCTGGGAATGAGCAGTTCTTC.

The gene calls are TRBV15 and TRBJ2-1; a possible D gene is TRBD2 (5 bases). Germline CDR1 is LNHNV and CDR2 is YYDKDF (reference sequence). V shed 0 bases and J shed 11 bases, with 14 bases lying between them. This CDR3 has 14 amino acids. The CDR3 nucleotides read TGTGCCACCAGCAGAGAGAACCCTAGACTACAGCAGTTCTTC. Translating gives CATSRENPRLQQFF.

This clonotype was counted a single time. The chain uses TRBV6-7 and TRBJ1-1, with D maybe TRBD1 (5 bases). TRBV6-7 belongs to the ORF category, with a function that is uncertain. CDR3 length equals 14 residues. Trimming removed 8 bases at V and 2 bases at J, with 15 bases between. The CDR3 DNA follows: TGTGCCAGCGGGGGATGGGGGACTAACACTGAAGCTTTCTTT. Its protein product is CASGGWGTNTEAFF.

Worth noting for this clonotype: A read error may produce the germline difference seen at one junction end. This chain links TRBV9 with TRBJ1-1; D uncertain. CDR1 SGDLS and CDR2 YYNGEE come from the germline V gene. CDR3 length equals 13 residues. CDR3 sequence reads: CASSVGSNTEAFF. The CDR3 DNA is TGTGCCAGCAGTGTAGGATCGAACACTGAAGCTTTCTTT.

This chain links TRBV28 with TRBJ1-5, with 9 bases fitting TRBD1. This CDR3 is 12 amino acids long. Germline V gene sequence: CDR1 MDHEN, CDR2 SYDVKM. V trimming: 6 bases; J trimming: 11 bases; junction bases outside the gene matches: 5. The chain's CDR3 is CASRGQGSAQHF. The CDR3 DNA is TGTGCCAGCAGGGGACAGGGTTCAGCCCAGCATTTT.

This chain links TRBV7-9 with TRBJ2-1; 8 bases are shared with TRBD1. The CDR3 runs 17 residues. Germline V gene data show CDR1 as SEHNR and CDR2 as FQNEAQ (reference sequence). The V and J ends lost 5 bases and 4 bases, in that order; junction bases with no gene match: 13. In DNA, the CDR3 is TGTGCCAGCAGCCAAACACTCCGGGACAGGAATTACAATGAGCAGTTCTTC. This sequence encodes CASSQTLRDRNYNEQFF.

The chain recombines TRBV12-3 or TRBV12-4 with TRBJ2-2; D perhaps matches TRBD1 (6 bases). The CDR3 covers 15 residues. Between the trimmed V and J ends, which lost 5 bases and 5 bases, there was a span of 15 bases. The CDR3 loop reads CASSKPGHPTGELFF. DNA of the CDR3: TGTGCCAGCAGTAAACCGGGACATCCAACCGGGGAGCTGTTTTTT.

J is TRBJ1-4 and V is TRBV24-1, with 7 nucleotides matching TRBD1. Germline V lookup: CDR1 KGHDR, CDR2 SFDVKD. CDR3 length: 16 residues. Trimming removed 4 bases from V and 6 bases from J; junction bases left unmatched: 10. The CDR3 region is CATSDPAGTEDEKLFF. The CDR3 bases are TGTGCCACCAGTGACCCCGCAGGGACAGAAGATGAAAAACTGTTTTTT.

The chain recombines TRBV3-1 with TRBJ2-7; D perhaps matches TRBD1 (5 bases). V was trimmed by 4 bases and J by 2 bases, leaving 15 bases between them. This CDR3 region has 15 residues. Per germline, CDR1 LGHDT and CDR2 YNNKEL (reference sequence). The chain's CDR3 is CASSPTRQFTYEQYF. CDR3 DNA: TGTGCCAGCAGCCCTACTCGACAGTTTACCTACGAGCAGTACTTC.